The following is a TCR beta chain sequence with its context. Its specificity is unknown. The data stem from a study of shared clonotypes between healthy human individuals. Study-level information: There were three CD4 naive, three CD4 memory, two CD8 naive and one CD8 memory plates per donor.

General observations from the study: Clonotype sharing among donors was expected to depend on sequencing depth.

Trimming removed 7 bases from V and 7 bases from J, with 17 bases in between. Germline CDR1 and CDR2: SNHLY and FYNNEI. The CDR3 length is 13 residues. Profiling relied on immunoSEQ multiplex PCR, and the TCRdb table lists in-frame clones only, not all of them. The sample consists of approximately 2,000,000 clones, under 95% of them appearing once. This receptor was obtained from a man younger than 35 in good health. Some clones in this sample may be carry-over from other donors' samples. J is TRBJ2-7 and V is TRBV2; possible D gene TRBD2, 6 bases. Sequenced sample: naive CD4+ T cells from PBMCs. Noted subset: CD45RA+ positively selected. In DNA form, the CDR3 reads TGTGCCAGCACAGGGACCGGGGCGGGGGAGCAGTACTTC. Translation: CASTGTGAGEQYF.